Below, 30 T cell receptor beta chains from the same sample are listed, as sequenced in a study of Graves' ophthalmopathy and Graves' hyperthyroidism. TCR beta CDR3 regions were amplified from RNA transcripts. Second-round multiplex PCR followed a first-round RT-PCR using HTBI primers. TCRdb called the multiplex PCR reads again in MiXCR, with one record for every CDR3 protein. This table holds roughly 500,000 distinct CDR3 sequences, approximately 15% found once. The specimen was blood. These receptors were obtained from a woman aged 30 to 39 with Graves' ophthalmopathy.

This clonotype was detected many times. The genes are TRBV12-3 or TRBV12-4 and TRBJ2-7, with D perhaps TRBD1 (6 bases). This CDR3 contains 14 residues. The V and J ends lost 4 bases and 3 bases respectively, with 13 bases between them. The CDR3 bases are TGTGCCAGCAGTTCGGACAGTTTTTACTACGAGCAGTACTTC. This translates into CASSSDSFYYEQYF.

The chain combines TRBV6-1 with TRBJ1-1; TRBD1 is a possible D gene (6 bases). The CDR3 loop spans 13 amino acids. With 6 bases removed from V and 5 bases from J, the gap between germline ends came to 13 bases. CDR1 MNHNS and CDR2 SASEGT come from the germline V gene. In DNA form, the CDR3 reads TGTGCCAGCAGCCGCGCAGGGGTAACTGAAGCTTTCTTT. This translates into CASSRAGVTEAFF.

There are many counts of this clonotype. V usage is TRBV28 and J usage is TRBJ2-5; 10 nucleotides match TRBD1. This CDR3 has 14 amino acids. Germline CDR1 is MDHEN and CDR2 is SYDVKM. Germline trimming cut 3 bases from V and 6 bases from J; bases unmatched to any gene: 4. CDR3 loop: CASSLTGGRKTQYF. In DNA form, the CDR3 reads TGTGCCAGCAGTTTGACAGGGGGCAGAAAGACCCAGTACTTC.

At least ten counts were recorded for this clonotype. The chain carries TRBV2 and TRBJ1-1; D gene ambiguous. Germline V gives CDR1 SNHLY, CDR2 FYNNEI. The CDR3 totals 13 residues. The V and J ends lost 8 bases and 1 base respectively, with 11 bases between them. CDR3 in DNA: TGTGCCAGCCACCTTGGACCGAACACTGAAGCTTTCTTT. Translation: CASHLGPNTEAFF.

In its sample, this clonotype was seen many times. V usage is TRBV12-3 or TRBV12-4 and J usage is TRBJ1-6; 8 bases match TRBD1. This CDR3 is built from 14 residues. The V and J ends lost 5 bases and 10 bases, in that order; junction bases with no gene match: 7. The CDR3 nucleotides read TGTGCCAGCAGTGCCGGACAGGGAGAGTCACCCCTCCACTTT. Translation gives CASSAGQGESPLHF.

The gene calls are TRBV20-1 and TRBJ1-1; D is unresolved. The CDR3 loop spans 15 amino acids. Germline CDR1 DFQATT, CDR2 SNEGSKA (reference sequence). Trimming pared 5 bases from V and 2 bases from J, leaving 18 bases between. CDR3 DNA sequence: TGCAGTGCTTCCATCCCTGGACGTGCCAACACTGAAGCTTTCTTT. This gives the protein CSASIPGRANTEAFF.

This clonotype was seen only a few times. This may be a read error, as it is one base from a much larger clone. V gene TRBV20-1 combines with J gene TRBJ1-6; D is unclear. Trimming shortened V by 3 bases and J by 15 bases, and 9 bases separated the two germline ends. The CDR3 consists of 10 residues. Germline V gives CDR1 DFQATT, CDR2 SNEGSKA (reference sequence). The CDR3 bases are TGCAGTGCTAGTACCGAACACCTCCACTTT. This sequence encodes CSASTEHLHF.

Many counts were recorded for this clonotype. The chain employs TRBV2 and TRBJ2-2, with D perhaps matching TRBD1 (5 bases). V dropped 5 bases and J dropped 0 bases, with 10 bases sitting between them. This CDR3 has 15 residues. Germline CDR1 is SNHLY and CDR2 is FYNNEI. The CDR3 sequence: CASSHDRTNTGELFF. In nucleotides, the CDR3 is TGTGCCAGCAGTCATGACAGAACGAACACCGGGGAGCTGTTTTTT.

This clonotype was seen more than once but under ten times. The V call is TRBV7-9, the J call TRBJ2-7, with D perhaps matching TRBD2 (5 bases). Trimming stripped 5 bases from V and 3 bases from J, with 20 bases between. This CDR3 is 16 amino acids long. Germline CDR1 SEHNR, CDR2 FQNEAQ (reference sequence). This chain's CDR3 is CASSPSGIRLSYEQYF. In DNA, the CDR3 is TGTGCCAGCAGCCCTTCGGGAATACGGCTTAGCTACGAGCAGTACTTC. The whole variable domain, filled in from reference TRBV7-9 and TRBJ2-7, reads DTGVSQNPRHKITKRGQNVTFRCDPISEHNRLYWYRQTLGQGPEFLTYFQNEAQLEKSRLLSDRFSAERPKGSFSTLEIQRTEQGDSAMYLCASSPSGIRLSYEQYFGPGTRLTVT.

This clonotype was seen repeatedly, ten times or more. CDR3 sequence reads: CASSPDRGFSYEQYF. The CDR3 DNA reads as TGCGCCAGCAGTCCGGACAGGGGTTTCTCCTACGAGCAGTACTTC. The rearrangement uses TRBV10-1 and TRBJ2-7; 9 bases map to TRBD1. The CDR3 extends over 15 amino acids. Trimming removed 5 bases from V and 0 bases from J; junction bases left unmatched: 5. The V gene's germline CDR1 is WNHNN and CDR2 SYGVQD (reference sequence).

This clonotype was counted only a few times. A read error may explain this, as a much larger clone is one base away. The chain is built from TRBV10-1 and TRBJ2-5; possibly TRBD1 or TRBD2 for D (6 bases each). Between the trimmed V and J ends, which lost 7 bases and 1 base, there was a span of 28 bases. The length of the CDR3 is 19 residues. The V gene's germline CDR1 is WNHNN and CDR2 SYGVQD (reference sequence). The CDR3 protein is CASKSSPSRGGGVQETQYF. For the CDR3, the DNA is TGCGCCAGCAAATCATCCCCTTCCAGGGGTGGCGGGGTCCAAGAGACCCAGTACTTC.

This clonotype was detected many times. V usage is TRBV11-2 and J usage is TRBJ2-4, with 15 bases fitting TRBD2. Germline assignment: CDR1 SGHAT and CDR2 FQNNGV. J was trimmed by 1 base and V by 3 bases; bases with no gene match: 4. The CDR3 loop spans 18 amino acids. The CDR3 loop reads CASSFGLAGGPAKNIQYF. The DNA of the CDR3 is TGTGCCAGCAGCTTTGGACTAGCGGGGGGGCCTGCCAAAAACATTCAGTACTTC.

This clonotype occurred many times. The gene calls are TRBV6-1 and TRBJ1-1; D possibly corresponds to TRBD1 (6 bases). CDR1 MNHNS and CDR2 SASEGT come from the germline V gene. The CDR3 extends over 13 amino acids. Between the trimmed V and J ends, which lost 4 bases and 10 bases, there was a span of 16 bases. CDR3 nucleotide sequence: TGTGCCAGCAGTGGAGGGGGAAGGGTGGCAGCTTTCTTT. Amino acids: CASSGGGRVAAFF.

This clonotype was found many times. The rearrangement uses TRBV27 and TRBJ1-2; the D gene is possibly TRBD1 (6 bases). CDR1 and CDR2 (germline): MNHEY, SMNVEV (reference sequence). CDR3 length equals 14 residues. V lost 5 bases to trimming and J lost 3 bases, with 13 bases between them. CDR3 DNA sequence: TGTGCCAGCAGTACTAAGGGGGAGGACTATGGCTACACCTTC. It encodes CASSTKGEDYGYTF.

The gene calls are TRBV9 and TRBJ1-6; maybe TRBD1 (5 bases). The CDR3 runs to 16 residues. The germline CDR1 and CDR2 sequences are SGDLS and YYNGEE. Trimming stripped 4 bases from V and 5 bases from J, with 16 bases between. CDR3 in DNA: TGTGCCAGCAGCCCTAGTGGGGGGATTGATAATTCACCCCTCCACTTT. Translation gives CASSPSGGIDNSPLHF. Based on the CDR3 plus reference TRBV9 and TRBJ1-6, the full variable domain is DSGVTQTPKHLITATGQRVTLRCSPRSGDLSVYWYQQSLDQGLQFLIQYYNGEERAKGNILERFSAQQFPDLHSELNLSSLELGDSALYFCASSPSGGIDNSPLHFGNGTRLTVT.

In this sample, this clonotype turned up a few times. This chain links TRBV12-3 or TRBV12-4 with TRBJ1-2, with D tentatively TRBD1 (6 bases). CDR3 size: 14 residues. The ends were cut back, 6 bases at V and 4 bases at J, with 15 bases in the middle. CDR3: CASSRTGSFYGYTF. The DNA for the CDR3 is TGTGCCAGCAGCCGAACAGGGAGCTTCTATGGCTACACCTTC.

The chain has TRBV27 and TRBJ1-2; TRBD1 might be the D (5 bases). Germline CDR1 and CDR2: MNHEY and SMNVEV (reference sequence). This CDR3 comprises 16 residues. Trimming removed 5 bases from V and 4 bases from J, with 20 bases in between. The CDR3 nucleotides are TGTGCCAGCAGTCCTTACCGCCTGACAGAACTCTATGGCTACACCTTC. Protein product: CASSPYRLTELYGYTF.

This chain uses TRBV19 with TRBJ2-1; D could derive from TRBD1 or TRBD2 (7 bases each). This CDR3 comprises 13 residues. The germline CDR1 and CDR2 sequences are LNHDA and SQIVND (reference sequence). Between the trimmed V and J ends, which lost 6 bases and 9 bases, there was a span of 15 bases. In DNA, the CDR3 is TGTGCCAGTAGGGGAGGGGGCCCCGGTGAGCAGTTCTTC. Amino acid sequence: CASRGGGPGEQFF.

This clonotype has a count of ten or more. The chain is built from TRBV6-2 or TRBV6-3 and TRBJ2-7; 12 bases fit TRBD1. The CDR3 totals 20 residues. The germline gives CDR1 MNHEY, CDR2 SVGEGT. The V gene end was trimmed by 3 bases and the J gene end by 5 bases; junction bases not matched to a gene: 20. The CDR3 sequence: CASSYLPSIAGTGGRDEQYF. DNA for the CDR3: TGTGCCAGCAGTTATTTGCCCTCAATCGCCGGGACAGGGGGCCGTGACGAGCAGTACTTC.

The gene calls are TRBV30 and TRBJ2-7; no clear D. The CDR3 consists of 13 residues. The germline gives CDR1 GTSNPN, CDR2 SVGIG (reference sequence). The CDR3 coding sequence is TGTGCCTGGAGTGTATTAAGTACCTACGAGCAGGACGTC. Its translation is CAWSVLSTYEQDV.

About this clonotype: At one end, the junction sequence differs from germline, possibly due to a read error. DNA of the CDR3: TGTGCCAGCGGCCGGGACATCTTCTCCTACGGGCAGTACTTC. It codes for CASGRDIFSYGQYF. The chain carries TRBV6-1 and TRBJ2-7; D may be TRBD1 (6 bases). Germline CDR1 and CDR2: MNHNS and SASEGT. The CDR3 sequence is 14 residues long.

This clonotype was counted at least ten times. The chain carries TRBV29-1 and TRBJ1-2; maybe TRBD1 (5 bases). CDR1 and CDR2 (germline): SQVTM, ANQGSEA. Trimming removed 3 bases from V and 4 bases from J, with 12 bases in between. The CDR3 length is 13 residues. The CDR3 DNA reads TGCAGCGTTGATTCTTTAAGGGGCTATGGCTACACCTTC. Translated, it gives CSVDSLRGYGYTF.

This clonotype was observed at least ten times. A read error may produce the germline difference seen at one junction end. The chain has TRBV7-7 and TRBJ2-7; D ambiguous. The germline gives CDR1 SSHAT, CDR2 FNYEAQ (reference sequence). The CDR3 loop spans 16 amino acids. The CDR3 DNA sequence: TGTGCTAGCAGCTTAGAGGCCCGACCGAGCTCCTACGAGCAGTACTTC. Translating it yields CASSLEARPSSYEQYF.

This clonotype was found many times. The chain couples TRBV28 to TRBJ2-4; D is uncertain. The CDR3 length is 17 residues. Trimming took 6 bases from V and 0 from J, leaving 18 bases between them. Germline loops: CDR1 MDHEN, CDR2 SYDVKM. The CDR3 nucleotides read TGTGCCAGCAGCCGGAGCTGGACGACACTAGCCAAAAACATTCAGTACTTC. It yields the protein CASSRSWTTLAKNIQYF.

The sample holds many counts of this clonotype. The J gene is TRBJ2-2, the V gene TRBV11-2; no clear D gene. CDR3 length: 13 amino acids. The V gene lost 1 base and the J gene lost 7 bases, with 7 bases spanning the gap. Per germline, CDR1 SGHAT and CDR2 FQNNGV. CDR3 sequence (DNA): TGTGCCAGCAGCTTAGTGGGAAGCGGGGAGCTGTTTTTT. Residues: CASSLVGSGELFF.

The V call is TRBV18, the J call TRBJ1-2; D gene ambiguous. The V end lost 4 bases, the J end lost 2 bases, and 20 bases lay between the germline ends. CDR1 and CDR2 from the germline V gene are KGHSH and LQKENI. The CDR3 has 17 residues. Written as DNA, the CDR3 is TGTGCCAGCTCACTCCCCTCCTTTGATGCGGGGAACTATGGCTACACCTTC. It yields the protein CASSLPSFDAGNYGYTF.

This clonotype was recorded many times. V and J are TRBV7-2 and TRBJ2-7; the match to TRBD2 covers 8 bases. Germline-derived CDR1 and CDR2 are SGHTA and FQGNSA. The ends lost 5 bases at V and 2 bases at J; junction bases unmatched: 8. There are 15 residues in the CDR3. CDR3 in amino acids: CASSKLADWTYEQYF. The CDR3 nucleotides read TGTGCCAGCAGCAAACTAGCGGATTGGACCTACGAGCAGTACTTC. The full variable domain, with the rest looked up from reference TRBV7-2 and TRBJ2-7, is GAGVSQSPSNKVTEKGKDVELRCDPISGHTALYWYRQSLGQGLEFLIYFQGNSAPDKSGLPSDRFSAERTGGSVSTLTIQRTQQEDSAVYLCASSKLADWTYEQYFGPGTRLTVT.

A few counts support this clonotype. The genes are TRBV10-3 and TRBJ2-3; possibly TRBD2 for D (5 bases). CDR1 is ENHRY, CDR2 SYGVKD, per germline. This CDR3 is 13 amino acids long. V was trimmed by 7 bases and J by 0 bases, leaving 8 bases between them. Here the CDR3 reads CAINLASTDTQYF. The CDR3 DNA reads TGTGCCATCAATCTAGCAAGCACAGATACGCAGTATTTT.

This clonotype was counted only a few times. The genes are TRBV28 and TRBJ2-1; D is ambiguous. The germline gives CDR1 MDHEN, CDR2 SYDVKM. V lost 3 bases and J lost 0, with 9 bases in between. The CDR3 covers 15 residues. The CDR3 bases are TGTGCCAGCAGTTTCGTACGGAGCTCCTACAATGAGCAGTTCTTC. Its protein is CASSFVRSSYNEQFF. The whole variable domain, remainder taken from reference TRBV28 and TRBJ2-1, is DVKVTQSSRYLVKRTGEKVFLECVQDMDHENMFWYRQDPGLGLRLIYFSYDVKMKEKGDIPEGYSVSREKKERFSLILESASTNQTSMYLCASSFVRSSYNEQFFGPGTRLTVL.

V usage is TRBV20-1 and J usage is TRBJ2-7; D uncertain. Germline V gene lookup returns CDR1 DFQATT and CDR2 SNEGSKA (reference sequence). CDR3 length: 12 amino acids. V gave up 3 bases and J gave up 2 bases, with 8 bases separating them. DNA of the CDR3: TGCAGTGCTAGCAGGTCTCCCTACGAGCAGTACTTC. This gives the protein CSASRSPYEQYF.